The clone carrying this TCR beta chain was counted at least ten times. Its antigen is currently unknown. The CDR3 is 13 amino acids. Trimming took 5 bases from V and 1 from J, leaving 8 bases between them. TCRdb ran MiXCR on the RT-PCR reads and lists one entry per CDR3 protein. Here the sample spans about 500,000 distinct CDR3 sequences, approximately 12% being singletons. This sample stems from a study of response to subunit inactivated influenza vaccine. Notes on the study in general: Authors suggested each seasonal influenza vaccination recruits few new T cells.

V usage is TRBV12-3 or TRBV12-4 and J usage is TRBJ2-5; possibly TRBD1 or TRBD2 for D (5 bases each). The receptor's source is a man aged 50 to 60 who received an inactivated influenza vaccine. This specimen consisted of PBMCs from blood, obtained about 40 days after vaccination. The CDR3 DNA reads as TGTGCCAGCAGTCGGGACGGCCAAGAGACCCAGTACTTC. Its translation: CASSRDGQETQYF.